This T cell receptor (beta chain) emerged from a study of tumor and adjacent non-tumor tissue in lung cancer. Study overall: Stage I to III disease affected ten to eleven men and 5 women aged roughly 31 to 80.

As regards this clonotype: The junction differs from germline at one of its ends, possibly a read error.

A modified ARM-PCR protocol with three rounds of nested PCR amplified TCRbeta. TCRdb reprocessed the multiplex PCR reads via MiXCR and lists one record per CDR3 protein. The sample yields approximately 100,000 distinct CDR3 sequences, 55% to 65% seen once. The CDR3 is 13 residues long. Germline V gene sequence: CDR1 MNHEY, CDR2 SVGEGT. The template was RNA from unsorted bulk tissue. This non-tumor lung sample came from over 3 cm beyond the tumor edge. This TCR came from a man aged 25 to 45 with non-small cell lung cancer. The sequencing sample was made of distant non-tumor lung tissue. V usage is TRBV6-2 or TRBV6-3 and J usage is TRBJ2-7; TRBD2 agrees at 7 bases. This CDR3 reads CVSSFGTNYEQYF. The CDR3 region has the DNA TGTGTCAGTAGTTTTGGGACTAACTACGAGCAGTATTTC.